This T cell receptor beta chain was recovered during a study of CD8+ T cells in alopecia areata. Extracted RNA was reverse transcribed, and the resulting cDNA served as sequencing template. Data came from immunoSEQ multiplex PCR; TCRdb stores just in-frame clones and leaves some out. The data show roughly 150,000 clones, with about 53% seen just once and roughly a fifth held by the top ten. In this sample, this clone turned up many times. The germline V gene has CDR1 SGHDT and CDR2 YYEEEE. Trimming left V 7 bases short and J 7 bases short, with 9 bases between. The CDR3 length is 12 residues. The origin of this receptor is a human donor with alopecia areata. This chain joins TRBV5-6 and TRBJ1-6, with D tentatively TRBD1 (5 bases). Sequencing used CD8+ T cells sorted from blood, obtained at week 0. The CDR3 here is CASAPGNSPLHF. The CDR3, as DNA: TGTGCCAGCGCGCCAGGGAATTCACCCCTCCACTTT.